These T cell receptor beta chains were read from a single sample in a study of blood T cells in healthy people across ages. From the 5' RACE reads, TCRdb called clonotypes with MiXCR, one entry per CDR3 protein. The sample consists of hundreds of thousands of distinct CDR3 sequences, around 45% of them appearing once. Sequencing was performed on blood. These receptors were collected from an older woman in good health. The CDR3 runs from the conserved cysteine through the conserved F or W. A D gene is named only where the DNA matches it firmly. Only part of the rows carry a size: once, few, many, or a class if the clone is expanded.

size,J,V,D,CDR3,DNA
.,TRBJ2-3,TRBV28,.,CASSLPGLPYTQYF,TGTGCCAGCAGTTTGCCAGGGCTCCCCTATACGCAGTATTTT
.,TRBJ1-2,TRBV9,.,CASSPKTTNYGYTF,TGTGCCAGCAGCCCGAAGACTACAAACTATGGCTACACCTTC
.,TRBJ1-5,TRBV20-1,.,CSATRPGGNQPQHF,TGCAGTGCCACGCGGCCAGGGGGCAATCAGCCCCAGCATTTT
.,TRBJ1-6,TRBV9,.,CASSVGDTHSPLHF,TGTGCCAGCAGCGTAGGGGACACACATTCACCCCTCCACTTT
.,TRBJ2-5,TRBV3-1,.,CASSPGKTRDEQYF,TGTGCCAGCAGCCCAGGGAAGACTCGGGATGAGCAGTACTTC
few,TRBJ1-1,TRBV7-2,.,CASSLESRNTEAFF,TGTGCCAGCAGCTTAGAATCGCGGAACACTGAAGCTTTCTTT
few,TRBJ1-1,TRBV29-1,TRBD1,CSAHRGLRGGTEAFF,TGCAGCGCTCATAGAGGACTCAGGGGGGGGACTGAAGCTTTCTTT
few,TRBJ2-4,TRBV13,.,CASSLVGRGGAKNIQYF,TGTGCCAGCAGCTTAGTTGGAAGGGGGGGAGCCAAAAACATTCAGTACTTC
.,TRBJ2-4,TRBV7-2,.,CASSLGRLAGLRNIQYF,TGTGCCAGCAGCTTAGGTCGCCTAGCAGGATTGCGAAACATTCAGTACTTC
.,TRBJ2-1,TRBV2,.,CASSENPATSSYNEQFF,TGTGCCAGCAGTGAAAACCCAGCGACGAGCTCCTACAATGAGCAGTTCTTC
.,TRBJ2-3,TRBV7-6,.,CASSLQGRQDTQYF,TGTGCCAGCAGCTTACAGGGCCGACAGGATACGCAGTATTTT
.,TRBJ1-3,TRBV7-3,TRBD1,CASSLMGTGAGNTIYF,TGTGCCAGCAGCTTAATGGGGACAGGGGCTGGAAACACCATATATTTT
.,TRBJ1-4,TRBV7-9,TRBD1,CASSRDRGTNERLFF,TGTGCCAGCAGCAGGGACAGGGGTACTAATGAAAGACTGTTTTTT
.,TRBJ2-1,TRBV15,TRBD2,CATSRGGGMSSYNEQFF,TGTGCCACCAGCAGAGGGGGAGGGATGAGCTCCTACAATGAGCAGTTCTTC
.,TRBJ2-3,TRBV28,.,CASRGTGRPYF,TGTGCCAGCAGGGGTACCGGGAGACCGTATTTT
.,TRBJ2-7,TRBV11-3,TRBD2,CASSAGTRPEDEQYF,TGTGCCAGCAGCGCCGGGACTAGGCCGGAGGACGAGCAGTACTTC
few,TRBJ2-7,TRBV29-1,.,CSVEVIRASDDYEQYF,TGCAGCGTTGAAGTAATTCGAGCTAGCGACGACTACGAGCAGTACTTC
many,TRBJ2-5,TRBV12-3/TRBV12-4,.,CASSSWRDSKETQYF,TGTGCCAGCAGTTCCTGGAGGGACAGCAAAGAGACCCAGTACTTC
few,TRBJ2-3,TRBV6-6,TRBD1,CASRPTGGLGRDTQYF,TGTGCCAGCAGGCCGACAGGGGGCTTAGGTCGAGATACGCAGTATTTT
.,TRBJ1-2,TRBV6-2/TRBV6-3,TRBD1,CTSSGTAGGYTF,TGTACCAGCAGCGGGACAGCAGGCGGCTACACCTTC